These 21 T cell receptor beta chains were all obtained from the same sample, sequenced in a study of shared clonotypes between healthy human individuals. Produced via immunoSEQ multiplex PCR; TCRdb's table is partial and in-frame only. The repertoire holds roughly 550,000 clones, roughly 95% seen once, with 0.11% in the top ten. Naive-designated CD8 cells lacked CD45RO, were positively enriched for CCR7, and omitted terminally differentiated effector memory CD45RA+ cells. Input material: naive CD8+ T cells sorted from blood. The receptors stem from a woman aged 25 to 45 in good health.

The chain uses TRBV27 and TRBJ2-1, with D perhaps matching TRBD2 (5 bases). This CDR3 contains 18 residues. Germline CDR1 and CDR2: MNHEY and SMNVEV (reference sequence). V lost 8 bases and J 8 bases, leaving 31 bases between the germline ends. DNA for the CDR3: TGTGCCAGCGGAGTCCTTTTTGCGGGCGGACCCCTTAGGGATGAGCAGTTCTTC. Translating it yields CASGVLFAGGPLRDEQFF.

V is TRBV5-8 and J is TRBJ1-5; D is ambiguous. The germline V and J ends were trimmed by 6 bases and 3 bases, with 13 bases remaining between them. Germline V gene sequence: CDR1 SGHTS, CDR2 YDEGEE. The CDR3 spans 14 residues. The CDR3 DNA sequence: TGTGCCAGCAAAGATAGGGTGGACAATCAGCCCCAGCATTTT. Amino acid sequence: CASKDRVDNQPQHF.

This clone showed up just once. This chain joins TRBV4-1 and TRBJ2-2; D perhaps matches TRBD2 (6 bases). There are 18 residues in the CDR3. The germline V gene encodes CDR1 MGHRA and CDR2 YSYEKL. V was trimmed by 0 bases and J by 6 bases, leaving 20 bases between them. The CDR3 is CASSQDLVNGGTAGELFF. CDR3 bases: TGCGCCAGCAGCCAAGATTTAGTCAATGGCGGGACGGCCGGGGAGCTGTTTTTT.

As regards this clone: At the DNA level, this CDR3 is encoded by other sequences in the same sample as well. V usage is TRBV6-5 and J usage is TRBJ2-7; the match to TRBD1 covers 9 bases. Unmatched junction bases numbered 5, after V lost 7 bases and J lost 1 base. Germline CDR1 reads MNHEY; CDR2 reads SVGAGI. This CDR3 is 14 amino acids long. The CDR3 DNA is TGTGCCAGCACTCGAGACAGGGGGTCCTACGAGCAGTACTTC. This sequence encodes CASTRDRGSYEQYF.

The rearrangement joins TRBV7-9 to TRBJ1-2; a weak D match, TRBD1 (5 bases). CDR1 and CDR2 from the germline V gene are SEHNR and FQNEAQ (reference sequence). This CDR3 region has 16 residues. The V and J ends lost 0 bases and 3 bases respectively, with 14 bases between them. This CDR3 reads CASSLANSGPDYGYTF. CDR3 nucleotide sequence: TGTGCCAGCAGCTTAGCGAACTCGGGACCGGACTATGGCTACACCTTC.

The chain is built from TRBV5-1 and TRBJ2-1, with a tentative D call TRBD2 (6 bases). CDR3 length: 18 amino acids. The germline gives CDR1 SGHRS, CDR2 YFSETQ. V was cut by 4 bases and J by 3 bases, with 23 bases left in between. The CDR3 protein is CASSANRLVVSLYNEQFF. CDR3 bases: TGCGCCAGCAGCGCCAACAGACTAGTCGTCAGCCTCTACAATGAGCAGTTCTTC. Looking up the rest from reference TRBV5-1 and TRBJ2-1 gives the full variable domain: KAGVTQTPRYLIKTRGQQVTLSCSPISGHRSVSWYQQTPGQGLQFLFEYFSETQRNKGNFPGRFSGRQFSNSRSEMNVSTLELGDSALYLCASSANRLVVSLYNEQFFGPGTRLTVL.

The rearrangement uses TRBV2 and TRBJ1-3; D is unresolved. The V gene lost 7 bases and the J gene lost 0 bases, with 10 bases spanning the gap. Germline V lookup: CDR1 SNHLY, CDR2 FYNNEI. The CDR3 has 14 residues. CDR3: CASNRVDSGNTIYF. The CDR3 region has the DNA TGTGCCAGCAACCGGGTTGACTCTGGAAACACCATATATTTT. The full variable domain, in which reference TRBV2 and TRBJ1-3 provide the parts outside the CDR3, is EPEVTQTPSHQVTQMGQEVILRCVPISNHLYFYWYRQILGQKVEFLVSFYNNEISEKSEIFDDQFSVERPDGSNFTLKIRSTKLEDSAMYFCASNRVDSGNTIYFGEGSWLTVV.

V gene TRBV9 combines with J gene TRBJ2-7; 8 bases align to TRBD2. Germline CDR1 is SGDLS and CDR2 is YYNGEE. This CDR3 comprises 14 residues. The trim removed 4 bases at V and 3 bases at J, leaving 6 bases unmatched. The CDR3 region is CASSPSGGSYEQYF. The CDR3 nucleotides read TGTGCCAGCAGCCCGAGCGGGGGTAGCTACGAGCAGTACTTC.

The chain has TRBV5-1 and TRBJ2-1, with 12 bases identical to TRBD2. CDR3 length equals 16 residues. The V gene's germline CDR1 is SGHRS and CDR2 YFSETQ. V was clipped by 4 bases and J by 4 bases; unmatched bases: 6. The CDR3 sequence is CASSPDGLAGYNEQFF. DNA of the CDR3: TGCGCCAGCAGCCCGGACGGACTAGCGGGATACAATGAGCAGTTCTTC.

The chain employs TRBV10-3 and TRBJ2-6; the match to TRBD2 covers 8 bases. The length of the CDR3 is 18 residues. The V and J ends lost 10 bases and 4 bases, in that order; junction bases with no gene match: 18. Germline V CDR1 and CDR2: ENHRY, SYGVKD. This chain's CDR3 is CATRSSGISLSGANVLTF. DNA of the CDR3: TGTGCCACCCGGAGTAGCGGGATTAGTCTATCCGGGGCCAACGTCCTGACTTTC.

V gene TRBV15 combines with J gene TRBJ2-1; no clear D. V dropped 0 bases and J dropped 0 bases, with 6 bases sitting between them. Looked up from germline, CDR1 is LNHNV and CDR2 is YYDKDF (reference sequence). This CDR3 contains 15 residues. CDR3 region: CATSRDSNSYNEQFF. DNA of the CDR3: TGTGCCACCAGCAGAGACTCAAACTCCTACAATGAGCAGTTCTTC. The full variable domain, with the rest looked up from reference TRBV15 and TRBJ2-1, is DAMVIQNPRYQVTQFGKPVTLSCSQTLNHNVMYWYQQKSSQAPKLLFHYYDKDFNNEADTPDNFQSRRPNTSFCFLDIRSPGLGDTAMYLCATSRDSNSYNEQFFGPGTRLTVL.

This clone was detected only once. The V and J genes are TRBV13 and TRBJ2-2; TRBD2 might be the D (6 bases). Trimming shortened V by 5 bases and J by 3 bases, and 13 bases separated the two germline ends. The CDR3 spans 15 residues. The germline CDR1 and CDR2 sequences are PRHDT and FYEKMQ (reference sequence). The CDR3 spells CASSPRPGDTGELFF. The CDR3 DNA reads as TGTGCCAGCAGCCCCCGACCGGGGGACACCGGGGAGCTGTTTTTT.

The V gene is TRBV19, the J gene TRBJ2-1; maybe TRBD2 (5 bases). Deletions cut 3 bases from V and 9 bases from J, with 12 bases between. Germline V CDR1 and CDR2: LNHDA, SQIVND (reference sequence). CDR3 length equals 13 residues. CDR3 sequence reads: CASSIGDYTEQFF. As DNA, the CDR3 is TGTGCCAGTAGTATTGGAGACTATACTGAGCAGTTCTTC. The variable domain in full, with the rest retrieved from reference TRBV19 and TRBJ2-1, is DGGITQSPKYLFRKEGQNVTLSCEQNLNHDAMYWYRQDPGQGLRLIYYSQIVNDFQKGDIAEGYSVSREKKESFPLTVTSAQKNPTAFYLCASSIGDYTEQFFGPGTRLTVL.

DNA for the CDR3: TGCGCCAGCAGAACTAGCGGGAGGGCCTTAGAGCAGTACTTC. Encoded protein: CASRTSGRALEQYF. This sequence joins TRBV10-2 and TRBJ2-7; 13 bases align to TRBD2. The V and J ends lost 6 bases and 7 bases, in that order; junction bases with no gene match: 6. CDR3 length: 14 residues. In germline, CDR1 is WSHSY, CDR2 SAAADI.

The chain is built from TRBV5-6 and TRBJ1-2; 9 positions agree with TRBD1. The germline V gene encodes CDR1 SGHDT and CDR2 YYEEEE. The ends lost 3 bases at V and 2 bases at J; junction bases unmatched: 5. This CDR3 spans 15 amino acids. CDR3 sequence: CASSYRGQGNYGYTF. CDR3 coding DNA: TGTGCCAGCAGCTACCGGGGACAGGGCAACTATGGCTACACCTTC.

This clone was observed once. The chain recombines TRBV27 with TRBJ2-7; 9 nucleotides align to TRBD2. The CDR3 has 15 residues. From germline, CDR1 is MNHEY and CDR2 SMNVEV (reference sequence). V was pared by 0 bases and J by 6 bases, with 6 bases of the junction left unmatched. DNA of the CDR3: TGTGCCAGCAGTTTATCGAGCAGCGGGAGGTCCGAGCAGTACTTC. As protein: CASSLSSSGRSEQYF.

The chain combines TRBV11-2 with TRBJ2-5; TRBD2 matches at 8 bases. CDR3 size: 15 residues. With V trimmed by 1 base and J by 1 base, 2 bases remained unmatched. Germline CDR1 reads SGHAT; CDR2 reads FQNNGV. The CDR3 reads CASSLVAGPQETQYF. CDR3 coding DNA: TGTGCCAGCAGCTTAGTAGCGGGGCCCCAAGAGACCCAGTACTTC.

V and J are TRBV5-6 and TRBJ2-7; the D call may be TRBD1 or TRBD2 (5 bases each). V lost 5 bases and J 2 bases, leaving 14 bases between the germline ends. CDR1 is SGHDT and CDR2 is YYEEEE in the germline V gene. CDR3 length equals 14 residues. In DNA form, the CDR3 reads TGTGCCAGCAGTTCAGCCGGGGCTACCTACGAGCAGTACTTC. Its translation: CASSSAGATYEQYF.

The chain has TRBV15 and TRBJ1-1; the D is unclear. Germline CDR1 reads LNHNV; CDR2 reads YYDKDF (reference sequence). V was shortened by 0 bases and J by 3 bases, with 8 bases between the two germline ends. This CDR3 is built from 14 residues. CDR3 in amino acids: CATSRDNTHTEAFF. CDR3 coding DNA: TGTGCCACCAGCAGAGATAATACCCACACTGAAGCTTTCTTT.

The chain recombines TRBV30 with TRBJ2-7; the D gene is possibly TRBD1 (6 bases). There are 10 residues in the CDR3. Germline values: CDR1 GTSNPN, CDR2 SVGIG (reference sequence). V lost 5 bases and J lost 6, with 8 bases in between. CDR3 coding DNA: TGTGCCTGGGGGACAACCGAGCAGTACTTC. It codes for CAWGTTEQYF. The full variable domain, rest sourced from reference TRBV30 and TRBJ2-7, is SQTIHQWPATLVQPVGSPLSLECTVEGTSNPNLYWYRQAAGRGLQLLFYSVGIGQISSEVPQNLSASRPQDRQFILSSKKLLLSDSGFYLCAWGTTEQYFGPGTRLTVT.

This sequence joins TRBV27 and TRBJ2-7; 7 positions agree with TRBD2. Unmatched junction bases numbered 10, after V lost 5 bases and J lost 6 bases. The germline V gene has CDR1 MNHEY and CDR2 SMNVEV (reference sequence). The CDR3 sequence is 14 residues long. Written as DNA, the CDR3 is TGTGCCAGCAGTCCACGACTAGCTTCTCTCGAGCAGTACTTC. It translates to CASSPRLASLEQYF.